The table lists the clone carrying this T cell receptor (beta chain) with many counts. Its antigen is not known. Specified time point: patch test 1, 2 weeks after DPC sensitization. Regarding treatment: therapeutic diphenylcyclopropenone sensitization with weekly scalp DPC. People who gave samples had alopecia, were 18 to 70 years old, and were suitable for DPC. This specimen comes from a study of human T cells and chemical hapten exposure. Study-wide background: Each week of the roughly 24-week study, patients had diphenylcyclopropenone applied to the scalp.

Study conclusions and caveats: PT1 expanded TCR numbers rose with patch test score.

The CDR3 is 17 residues long. The ends lost 6 bases at V and 0 bases at J; junction bases unmatched: 10. Germline V gives CDR1 MDHEN, CDR2 SYDVKM. TCRdb passed the RACE reads through MiXCR, listing each CDR3 protein once. Of around 120,000 distinct CDR3 sequences in the sample, roughly 13% were seen once. J is TRBJ1-1 and V is TRBV28, with 10 bases lining up with TRBD1. This clonotype was obtained from a man aged 18 to 30 with alopecia areata. Some clones in this sample may be carry-over from other donors' samples. This material consisted of whole blood, taken in connection with sensitization to the hapten diphenylcyclopropenone (DPC). Here the CDR3 reads CASRTMTGGFMNTEAFF. CDR3 DNA sequence: TGTGCCAGCAGAACTATGACAGGGGGCTTTATGAACACTGAAGCTTTCTTT.